This T cell receptor (beta chain) was obtained from a study of CD8+ T cells in alopecia areata. Overall study findings and caveats: Whereas mice showed it more clearly, TCR sharing across patients was murkier, possibly because of HLA.

Once RNA had been extracted, it was reverse transcribed into cDNA to act as the sequencing template. Measured with immunoSEQ multiplex PCR; TCRdb has only the in-frame clones, and not every one. The sample lists 140,000 to 150,000 clones, approximately 49% occurring once. In this sample, this clone turned up a few times. No antigen is known for it. The CDR3 runs to 15 residues. Trimming stripped 6 bases from V and 1 base from J, with 12 bases between. The germline V gene has CDR1 KGHSH and CDR2 LQKENI. The V and J genes are TRBV18 and TRBJ2-2; tentatively, D is TRBD1 (5 bases). The receptor was isolated from a human donor with alopecia areata. Sequences were derived from CD4+ T cells sorted from blood, sampled at week 0. CDR3 residues: CASSKTAMNTGELFF. CDR3 nucleotides: TGTGCCAGCTCCAAGACAGCTATGAACACCGGGGAGCTGTTTTTT. The full variable domain, in which reference TRBV18 and TRBJ2-2 provide the parts outside the CDR3, is NAGVMQNPRHLVRRRGQEARLRCSPMKGHSHVYWYRQLPEEGLKFMVYLQKENIIDESGMPKERFSAEFPKEGPSILRIQQVVRGDSAAYFCASSKTAMNTGELFFGEGSRLTVL.